Reported below is one T cell receptor (beta chain). The source of the sample is a study of T cell changes during pregnancy in multiple sclerosis. The method was immunoSEQ multiplex PCR; TCRdb's version includes in-frame clones alone and lacks a portion of them. The sample yields 70,000 to 85,000 clones, roughly nine tenths seen once. The length of the CDR3 is 16 residues. Trimming stripped 3 bases from V and 0 bases from J, with 13 bases between. The germline V gene has CDR1 MDHEN and CDR2 SYDVKM. This chain links TRBV28 with TRBJ2-3; D possibly corresponds to TRBD1 (5 bases). Sequenced material: peripheral blood, taken before pregnancy. The TCR was taken from a female donor with multiple sclerosis, enrolled in a pregnancy study. The CDR3 DNA reads as TGTGCCAGCAGTTTCCTGCTCAGGGCTAGCACAGATACGCAGTATTTT. It encodes CASSFLLRASTDTQYF.